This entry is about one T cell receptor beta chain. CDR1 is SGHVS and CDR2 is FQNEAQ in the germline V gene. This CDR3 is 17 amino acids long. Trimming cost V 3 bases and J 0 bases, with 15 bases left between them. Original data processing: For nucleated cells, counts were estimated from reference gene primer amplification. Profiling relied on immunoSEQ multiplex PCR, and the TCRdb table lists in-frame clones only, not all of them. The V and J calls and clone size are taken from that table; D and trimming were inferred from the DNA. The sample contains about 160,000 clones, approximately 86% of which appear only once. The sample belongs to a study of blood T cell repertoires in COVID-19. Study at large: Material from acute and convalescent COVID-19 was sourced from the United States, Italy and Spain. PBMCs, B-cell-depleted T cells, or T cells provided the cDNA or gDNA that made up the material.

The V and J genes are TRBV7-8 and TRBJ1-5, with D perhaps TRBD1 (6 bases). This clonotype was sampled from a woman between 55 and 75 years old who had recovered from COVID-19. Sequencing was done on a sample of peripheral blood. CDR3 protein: CASSLGRGRYSNQPQHF. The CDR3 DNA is TGTGCCAGCAGCTTGGGCAGGGGCAGATATAGCAATCAGCCCCAGCATTTT.